Listed below are T cell receptor beta chains from one sample, sequenced in a study of cytomegalovirus exposure and HLA in healthy donors. Only in-frame clones appear in the TCRdb table, and some are missing; sequencing was by immunoSEQ multiplex PCR. The table includes approximately 51,000 clones, 65% to 85% detected once. What was sequenced was PBMCs. These receptors all come from a boy aged 5 to 17 in good health and CMV-seropositive. Each CDR3 is given with its conserved first and last residue. D genes are given only for firm matches. Clone size is shown for a subset of rows, as once, few, many or a class of expanded clone.

>TRBJ1-5|TRBD1|TRBV19|14|NA
TGTGCCAGTAGTCACAGGGGACGCAATCAGCCCCAGCATTTT
CASSHRGRNQPQHF
>TRBJ2-7|NA|TRBV5-1|14|NA
TGCGCCAGCAGCCAAATGGCCAACTCCTACGAGCAGTACTTC
CASSQMANSYEQYF
>TRBJ1-2|TRBD1|TRBV7-2|15|NA
TGTGCCAGCAGCTTAAATTCCGGGACAGGGGAAGGCTACACCTTC
CASSLNSGTGEGYTF
>TRBJ1-1|NA|TRBV5-6|13|NA
TGTGCCAGCAGCCTACAGGGGAACACTGAAGCTTTCTTT
CASSLQGNTEAFF
>TRBJ2-5|TRBD2|TRBV2|14|NA
TGTGCCAGCAGTGAGGGACTAGCGGCGGAGACCCAGTACTTC
CASSEGLAAETQYF
>TRBJ2-7|TRBD1|TRBV7-9|14|NA
TGTTCCAGCAGCTCGTCAGGGACAGGCTACGAGCAGTACTTC
CSSSSSGTGYEQYF
>TRBJ1-1|NA|TRBV6-1|12|NA
TGTGCCAGCAATGAGAGGAACACTGAAGCTTTCTTT
CASNERNTEAFF
>TRBJ2-7|TRBD2|TRBV4-2|15|NA
TGTGCCAGCAGCCAAGGTCTGAGCGGGGACTACGAGCAGTACTTC
CASSQGLSGDYEQYF
>TRBJ1-4|NA|TRBV7-2|13|NA
TGTGCCAGCAGCCTAAAGCTTCGGGAAAAACTGTTTTTT
CASSLKLREKLFF
>TRBJ2-7|TRBD1|TRBV6-1|16|NA
TGTGCCAGCAGTGAGGAGACCTACAGGGGATTCGACGAGCAGTACTTC
CASSEETYRGFDEQYF
>TRBJ2-7|TRBD1|TRBV5-1|14|NA
TGCGCCAGCAGCTGGTCGGGACAGACCTACGAGCAGTACTTC
CASSWSGQTYEQYF
>TRBJ2-7|NA|TRBV5-4|13|once
TGTGCCAGCAGCGCGGGCAGTACCTACGAGCAGTACTTC
CASSAGSTYEQYF
>TRBJ2-5|NA|TRBV27|14|NA
TGTGCCAGCAGCTCCGGAGGCGCCCAAGAGACCCAGTACTTC
CASSSGGAQETQYF
>TRBJ1-1|TRBD1|TRBV19|14|once
TGTGCCAGTACCCCGGACAGGGCCAACACTGAAGCTTTCTTT
CASTPDRANTEAFF
>TRBJ2-1|TRBD1|TRBV29-1|14|NA
TGCAGCGTATACGGACAGGGAGGATACAATGAGCAGTTCTTC
CSVYGQGGYNEQFF
>TRBJ1-2|NA|TRBV20-1|10|NA
TGCAGTGCTAGGACACTCCAGGACACCTTC
CSARTLQDTF
>TRBJ1-6|NA|TRBV27|15|NA
TGTGCCAGCAGTTTTCAGGTTTCCAATAGTTCACCCCTCCACTTT
CASSFQVSNSSPLHF
>TRBJ2-5|TRBD2|TRBV29-1|13|NA
TGCAGCGTTTATGGCGCGGGGGGCGGGACCCAGTACTTC
CSVYGAGGGTQYF
>TRBJ1-5|NA|TRBV7-2|13|NA
TGTGCCAGCAGCGAGAGGGTGGTTCAGCCCCAGCATTTT
CASSERVVQPQHF
>TRBJ1-2|NA|TRBV9|11|NA
TGTGCCAGCAGTGCAGGGTATGGCTACACCTTC
CASSAGYGYTF
>TRBJ1-3|NA|TRBV7-9|14|once
TGTTCCAGCGCAACCGGGAGCTCTGGAAACACCATATATTTT
CSSATGSSGNTIYF
>TRBJ2-1|TRBD2|TRBV7-9|14|NA
TGTGCCAGCAGACCGGGGGGGGGTACAGGTGAGCAGTTCTTC
CASRPGGGTGEQFF
>TRBJ2-7|NA|TRBV29-1|13|NA
TGCAGCGTGGAGAGACAGGTCGGGGACGAGCAGTACTTC
CSVERQVGDEQYF
>TRBJ2-3|TRBD1|TRBV6-1|15|NA
TGTGCCAGCAGTGAAGGGACAGGGGACACAGATACGCAGTATTTT
CASSEGTGDTDTQYF
>TRBJ2-2|NA|TRBV19|12|few
TGTGCCAGTAGTAAGGGGACCGGGGAGCTGTTTTTT
CASSKGTGELFF
>TRBJ2-1|TRBD1|TRBV15|16|NA
TGTGCCACCAGCAGCCTATATGGGACAGGGAATAATGAGCAGTTCTTC
CATSSLYGTGNNEQFF
>TRBJ1-1|NA|TRBV19|15|NA
TGTGCCAGTAGTATAGGGTTCGGGGAGACCACTAGAGCTTTCTTT
CASSIGFGETTRAFF
>TRBJ2-7|TRBD1|TRBV14|14|NA
TGTGCCAGCAGCCAACGTCGGACAGGGGACGAGCAGTACTTC
CASSQRRTGDEQYF
>TRBJ2-1|TRBD2|TRBV5-1|15|NA
TGCGCCAGCAAACCTAGCGGGGGGGCCTACAATGAGCAGTTCTTC
CASKPSGGAYNEQFF
>TRBJ1-2|NA|TRBV9|13|NA
TGTGCCAGCAGCGTAGAAGGGGATCTTGGCTACACCTTC
CASSVEGDLGYTF
>TRBJ1-6|TRBD1|TRBV5-4|14|NA
TGTGCCAGCAGCCTCGACAGGGGTAATTCACCCCTCCACTTT
CASSLDRGNSPLHF
>TRBJ2-7|TRBD2|TRBV6-6|14|NA
TGTGCCAGCAGTAAGGGACTAGGAATCTACGAGCAGTACTTC
CASSKGLGIYEQYF
>TRBJ2-7|TRBD2|TRBV6-1|14|NA
TGTGCCAGCAGGGGAGGGGCGATCCCCTACGAGCAGTACTTC
CASRGGAIPYEQYF
>TRBJ1-3|TRBD1|TRBV5-1|15|NA
TGCGCCAGCAGCTGGGCCGGGACAGAGGGTAACACCATATATTTT
CASSWAGTEGNTIYF